The clone carrying this T cell receptor beta chain was detected only a few times. Its antigen remains unidentified. The patients, who ranged from 18 to 65 in age, presented with newly diagnosed hyperthyroidism lasting under 2 months. This record comes from a study of T cells in Graves' hyperthyroidism and ophthalmopathy. This CDR3 spans 13 amino acids. In germline, CDR1 is GTSNPN, CDR2 SVGIG (reference sequence). V lost 4 bases to trimming and J lost 1 base; unmatched junction nucleotides: 3. Study-wide results and limits: A model of 13 V-J pairs discriminated ophthalmopathy from stable hyperthyroidism. The majority of expanded thyroid clonotypes above 0.001 also appeared in blood.

TCR beta CDR3 regions were amplified from RNA. The HTBI primer set was used in a first-round RT-PCR of the TCR CDR3. From the multiplex PCR reads, TCRdb called clonotypes with MiXCR, one entry per CDR3 protein. The data show about 400,000 distinct CDR3 sequences, 15% seen once. The chain has TRBV30 and TRBJ1-1, with 7 bases aligning to TRBD1. The sequence derives from a woman between 25 and 40 years old with Graves' hyperthyroidism. Sequenced material: blood. The CDR3 DNA reads TGTGCCTGGACGGGACAGAAGAACACTGAAGCTTTCTTT. Translated: CAWTGQKNTEAFF.